This is a list of T cell receptor beta chains from one sample in a study of T-cell memory formation after mild COVID-19. TCRdb processed the 5' RACE reads anew with MiXCR; each CDR3 protein has one entry. This table holds over 500,000 distinct CDR3 sequences, 17% found once. The sequenced sample consisted of PBMCs or a T cell subset sorted from them (not recorded which). These receptors were taken from an adult woman who had mild COVID-19 (a few samples of this study predate the infection). Cell type and time point are not known. Each CDR3 is given with its conserved first and last residue. The order of the fields is D gene, CDR3 length, J gene, clone size, V gene, CDR3 protein, CDR3 DNA. The D gene is left open where the match is weak. Clone size is not always given. Where it is, it says once, few, many or a class for expanded clones.

D: TRBD2; length: 19; J: TRBJ2-7; size: -; V: TRBV4-3; CDR3: CASSQAVDRGILAGVEQYF; DNA: TGCGCCAGCAGCCAAGCGGTGGACAGGGGAATACTAGCGGGAGTCGAGCAGTACTTC
D: TRBD1; length: 13; J: TRBJ2-1; size: -; V: TRBV2; CDR3: CASSRQGAHEQFF; DNA: TGTGCCAGCAGCCGCCAGGGGGCGCACGAGCAGTTCTTC
D: -; length: 16; J: TRBJ1-1; size: -; V: TRBV5-1; CDR3: CASSEGIGRGNTEAFF; DNA: TGCGCCAGCAGCGAAGGGATAGGAAGGGGAAACACTGAAGCTTTCTTT
D: -; length: 15; J: TRBJ1-4; size: -; V: TRBV19; CDR3: CASSIDDSSNEKLFF; DNA: TGTGCCAGTAGTATAGATGACAGTTCTAATGAAAAACTGTTTTTT
D: -; length: 14; J: TRBJ1-2; size: many; V: TRBV12-3/TRBV12-4; CDR3: CASSFSGPFYGYTF; DNA: TGTGCCAGCAGTTTCTCAGGCCCCTTCTATGGCTACACCTTC
D: -; length: 17; J: TRBJ1-1; size: few; V: TRBV18; CDR3: CASSFTGDITLRTEAFF; DNA: TGTGCCAGCTCATTTACGGGGGACATAACATTGAGAACTGAAGCTTTCTTT
D: -; length: 15; J: TRBJ2-7; size: -; V: TRBV14; CDR3: CASSPIATGNYEQYF; DNA: TGTGCCAGCAGCCCTATAGCAACTGGGAACTACGAGCAGTACTTC
D: TRBD1; length: 17; J: TRBJ1-6; size: few; V: TRBV5-4; CDR3: CASSRGQGSSYNSPLHF; DNA: TGTGCCAGCAGCCGGGGACAGGGAAGCTCCTATAATTCACCCCTCCACTTT
D: TRBD2; length: 15; J: TRBJ2-5; size: few; V: TRBV2; CDR3: CASSDTRGGQETQYF; DNA: TGTGCCAGCAGTGATACCCGGGGGGGCCAAGAGACCCAGTACTTC
D: TRBD1; length: 12; J: TRBJ2-1; size: -; V: TRBV7-9; CDR3: CASSPSDREQFF; DNA: TGTGCCAGCAGCCCCTCGGACAGGGAGCAGTTCTTC
D: -; length: 14; J: TRBJ2-3; size: -; V: TRBV19; CDR3: CASRSVGPGSTQYF; DNA: TGTGCCAGTAGGTCCGTTGGGCCGGGGAGTACGCAGTATTTT
D: -; length: 14; J: TRBJ1-6; size: -; V: TRBV27; CDR3: CASSPDTGFSPLHF; DNA: TGTGCCAGCAGTCCGGACACCGGTTTTTCACCCCTCCACTTT
D: -; length: 13; J: TRBJ1-5; size: few; V: TRBV20-1; CDR3: CSAWQQTNQPQHF; DNA: TGCAGTGCCTGGCAGCAGACAAATCAGCCCCAGCATTTT
D: -; length: 14; J: TRBJ2-5; size: few; V: TRBV6-5; CDR3: CASSYLVGQETQYF; DNA: TGTGCCAGCAGTTACTTAGTGGGGCAAGAGACCCAGTACTTC
D: -; length: 13; J: TRBJ1-6; size: few; V: TRBV6-6; CDR3: CASSYRSDSPLHF; DNA: TGTGCCAGCAGTTACAGGAGTGATTCACCCCTCCACTTT
D: -; length: 12; J: TRBJ2-7; size: once; V: TRBV27; CDR3: CASSSETDEQYF; DNA: TGTGCCAGCAGTTCCGAGACAGACGAGCAGTACTTC
D: TRBD2; length: 16; J: TRBJ2-5; size: -; V: TRBV5-1; CDR3: CASKSGLAGDQETQYF; DNA: TGCGCCAGCAAATCGGGACTAGCAGGCGATCAAGAGACCCAGTACTTC
D: -; length: 14; J: TRBJ2-6; size: -; V: TRBV19; CDR3: CASRTVAGANVLTF; DNA: TGTGCCAGTAGAACGGTAGCTGGGGCCAACGTCCTGACTTTC
D: -; length: 12; J: TRBJ1-1; size: -; V: TRBV29-1; CDR3: CSVEGVNTEAFF; DNA: TGCAGCGTTGAGGGGGTGAACACTGAAGCTTTCTTT
D: -; length: 11; J: TRBJ2-3; size: -; V: TRBV2; CDR3: CASILEDTQYF; DNA: TGTGCCAGCATCTTGGAAGATACGCAGTATTTT
D: -; length: 16; J: TRBJ2-7; size: -; V: TRBV3-1; CDR3: CASSQSAQGRLFEQYF; DNA: TGTGCCAGCAGCCAATCCGCTCAGGGACGGTTGTTCGAGCAGTACTTC
D: -; length: 16; J: TRBJ1-5; size: few; V: TRBV14; CDR3: CASSQGREYSNQPQHF; DNA: TGTGCCAGCAGCCAGGGTAGAGAATATAGCAATCAGCCCCAGCATTTT
D: -; length: 14; J: TRBJ2-5; size: -; V: TRBV9; CDR3: CASSVGGSKETQYF; DNA: TGTGCCAGCAGCGTAGGGGGCAGTAAAGAGACCCAGTACTTC
D: TRBD1; length: 17; J: TRBJ1-2; size: few; V: TRBV20-1; CDR3: CSARDSAGGWNLYGYTF; DNA: TGCAGTGCTAGAGACAGTGCAGGGGGCTGGAACCTCTATGGCTACACCTTC
D: TRBD1; length: 16; J: TRBJ2-3; size: -; V: TRBV4-1; CDR3: CASRDGQVPSTDTQYF; DNA: TGCGCCAGCAGGGATGGACAGGTTCCTAGCACAGATACGCAGTATTTT
D: -; length: 13; J: TRBJ2-5; size: -; V: TRBV20-1; CDR3: CSATLRGLETQYF; DNA: TGCAGTGCCACGTTACGGGGGCTGGAGACCCAGTACTTC
D: -; length: 12; J: TRBJ2-7; size: -; V: TRBV29-1; CDR3: CSVGDTTYEQYF; DNA: TGCAGCGTCGGGGACACCACCTACGAGCAGTACTTC
D: -; length: 14; J: TRBJ2-3; size: -; V: TRBV20-1; CDR3: CSARGLQGGNTQYF; DNA: TGCAGTGCTAGAGGCCTCCAGGGGGGGAATACGCAGTATTTT
D: TRBD2; length: 14; J: TRBJ2-7; size: few; V: TRBV10-3; CDR3: CAIRLAGGPYEQYF; DNA: TGTGCCATCAGGTTAGCGGGAGGGCCCTACGAGCAGTACTTC